This T cell receptor (beta chain) was obtained from a study of blood T cells in healthy people across ages. Study-level background: Template switching caught about one barcoded beta molecule for each two T cells.

Notes on this clonotype: Its antigen remains unknown.

The use of a sample-barcoded 5' primer and a J-beta primer mix characterized a second PCR of roughly 6 to 12 cycles. MiXCR, run by TCRdb on the 5' RACE reads, gives a single entry per CDR3 protein. The data hold around 1.5 million distinct CDR3 sequences, with about 35% observed a single time. Germline V gene lookup returns CDR1 DFQATT and CDR2 SNEGSKA (reference sequence). The CDR3 extends over 15 amino acids. Germline trimming cut 3 bases from V and 1 base from J; bases unmatched to any gene: 4. Study-level findings and limits: It was the long-lived donors that had more naive CD4+ cells and higher diversity than aged donors. Age brought a roughly linear fall in TCR beta diversity measured per million T cells.

The sample was blood. The chain joins TRBV20-1 to TRBJ1-5; 9 bases match TRBD1. This clonotype originated in a woman in her thirties in good health. The CDR3 DNA follows: TGCAGTGCTAGTTCTGGGACAGGGAGCAATCAGCCCCAGCATTTT. It is translated as CSASSGTGSNQPQHF.